The entry below gives a single T cell receptor (beta chain) sequence along with its context. This clonotype has just a few counts. The clone's antigen remains unknown. Per-nucleotide qualities are absent, and no much larger clonotype sits a single base away. The data stem from a study of T cells in Graves' hyperthyroidism and ophthalmopathy (dated by TCRdb to between 2019 and 2020). In the study overall: Peripheral blood samples were taken at initial diagnosis, before any treatment was given. A discovery cohort of about a hundred patients, roughly 43 with Graves' ophthalmopathy and about 58 with stable Graves' hyperthyroidism, was used to find distinguishing TCR V-J signatures. Whether ophthalmopathy could be predicted prospectively was tested in an independent validation cohort made up of under 20 hyperthyroidism patients plus 17 patients who later progressed to ophthalmopathy. For training and testing, the 100 or so patients in the discovery cohort were randomly divided in a 7:3 ratio. In roughly six Graves' hyperthyroidism patients, the study also compared T-cell repertoires from thyroid tissue with T-cell repertoires from blood. After sampling, hyperthyroidism patients received methimazole starting at 30 mg daily, and ophthalmopathy patients received high-dose intravenous methylprednisolone. TCR Vbeta CDR3 sequencing of 140 or so peripheral blood samples (about 45 ophthalmopathy, 75 to 85 hyperthyroidism and approximately 17 progressor patients) is reported in the paper.

Study-level results and caveats: Blood samples also contained most of the expanded thyroid clonotypes (frequency above 0.001), which suggests that blood repertoires may reflect thyroid immune responses. Ophthalmopathy was separated from stable hyperthyroidism by a 13 V-J signature model, with approximately 85% sensitivity and roughly 81% specificity obtained in cross-validation and 80%/75% obtained in testing. During validation, the model predicted progression to ophthalmopathy a median of approximately 6 months ahead of onset, with more than 55% sensitivity and around 72% specificity. No statistical method was used to set the sample size in advance, and investigators knew the group allocation.

Ophthalmopathy patients had moderately to severely active disease, Clinical Activity Score of at least 3, NOSPECS grade of at least 4, and duration under 3 months. The study excluded patients with uncontrolled infections, other autoimmune diseases, pregnancy or lactation. Diagnoses relied on clinical symptoms, serum thyroxine and TRAb, thyroid ultrasound and orbital computed tomography. PBMCs were separated from about 10 ml of fresh peripheral blood using Ficoll-Paque density gradient centrifugation. Total RNA was extracted with Trizol reagent, and quality was checked on an Agilent 2100 Bioanalyzer. V and J are trimmed by 0 bases and 0 bases, and the gene matches miss 11 bases of the junction. In the germline V gene, CDR1 corresponds to SGHDT and CDR2 to YYEEEE. Inclusive of the bounding cysteine and phenylalanine, the CDR3 is 19 residues long. Just CDR3 DNA is preserved here, 57 bases in frame from base 1.

The TCR beta CDR3 regions were amplified from the RNA transcripts. For the first round of RT-PCR on the TCR CDR3, the HTBI primer set was used together with the Qiagen OneStep RT-PCR kit. Libraries were constructed in a second round of multiplex PCR, after which size selection and purification were performed. Libraries were sequenced paired-end with 100 bp reads on an Illumina HiSeq2000. The original pipeline was this. SOAPnuke was used to process the raw data, removing reads that contained adapters or uncalled bases, had a mean Phred below 15, or lacked an exact match to the constant primer or identifier. High-quality paired reads were merged using COPE v1.2.5, and each unique nucleotide sequence was defined as a clonotype. MiTCR v1.1 was used to align clonotypes to the IMGT TRBV, TRBD and TRBJ reference segments. Analysis was restricted to V-J combinations with a frequency above 0.0001, which covered 99.2% of repertoires. The TCS score was defined as F50 (clonal expansion) divided by E x V (chaos), with BLOSUM62-based TCRdist calculated between CDR3 peptides within each V-J. Welch's t-statistics and random forest reduced roughly 500 V-J features to 10 to 15, which were used in a naive Bayes classifier (R e1071). TCRdb reprocessing: public reads trimmed at Q25 with fastp, clones called with MiXCR, in-frame beta chains kept. For every CDR3 protein sequence, its rows merge into one entry that carries the most common genes and DNA. The V and J calls, along with clone size, are taken from TCRdb and not from the paper's own processing. For this sample the table gives about 600,000 distinct CDR3 sequences, of which about 14% were detected only once. Of the sample, roughly 7.7% is held by the ten largest clones.

The rearrangement joined TRBV5-6 to TRBJ2-4; TRBD1 matches 8 bases in the middle. The source of this sequence is a woman aged 18-29 years with Graves' ophthalmopathy. The sequenced sample consisted of blood. Here is the DNA: TGTGCCAGCAGCTTGGTTTGGGGACAGGCCCGACTAGCCAAAAACATTCAGTACTTC. This codes for CASSLVWGQARLAKNIQYF.